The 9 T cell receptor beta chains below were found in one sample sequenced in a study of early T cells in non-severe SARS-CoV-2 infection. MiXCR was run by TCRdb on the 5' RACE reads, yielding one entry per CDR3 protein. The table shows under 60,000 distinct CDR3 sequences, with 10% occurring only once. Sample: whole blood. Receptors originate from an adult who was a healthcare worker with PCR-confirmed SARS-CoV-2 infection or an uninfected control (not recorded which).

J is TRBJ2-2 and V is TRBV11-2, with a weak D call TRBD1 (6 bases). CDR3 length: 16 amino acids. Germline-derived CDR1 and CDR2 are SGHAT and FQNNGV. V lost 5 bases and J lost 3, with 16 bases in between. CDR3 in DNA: TGTGCCAGCAGCCTGTCGGGACAAGTTCACACCGGGGAGCTGTTTTTT. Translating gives CASSLSGQVHTGELFF.

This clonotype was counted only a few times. DNA for the CDR3: TGCAGCGTTGAACCGTTTAATGAGCAGTTCTTC. This sequence encodes CSVEPFNEQFF. The rearrangement uses TRBV29-1 and TRBJ2-1; D call uncertain. The CDR3 consists of 11 residues. Germline CDR1 reads SQVTM; CDR2 reads ANQGSEA. Trimming took off 2 bases at V and 7 bases at J, with 6 bases between the two ends.

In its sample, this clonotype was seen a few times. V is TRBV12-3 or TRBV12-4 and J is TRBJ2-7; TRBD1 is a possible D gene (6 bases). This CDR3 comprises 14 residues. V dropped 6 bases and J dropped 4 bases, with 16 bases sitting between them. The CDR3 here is CASSAGTRSYEQYF. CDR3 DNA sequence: TGTGCCAGCAGCGCCGGGACAAGATCTTACGAGCAGTACTTC.

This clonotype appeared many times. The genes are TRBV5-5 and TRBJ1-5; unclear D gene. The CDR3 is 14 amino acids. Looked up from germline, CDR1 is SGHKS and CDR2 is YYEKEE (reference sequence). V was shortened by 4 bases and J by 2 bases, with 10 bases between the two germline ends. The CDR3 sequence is CASSEHGGNQPQHF. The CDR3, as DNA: TGTGCCAGCAGCGAGCACGGTGGCAATCAGCCCCAGCATTTT. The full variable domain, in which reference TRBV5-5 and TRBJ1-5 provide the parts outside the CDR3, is DAGVTQSPTHLIKTRGQQVTLRCSPISGHKSVSWYQQVLGQGPQFIFQYYEKEERGRGNFPDRFSARQFPNYSSELNVNALLLGDSALYLCASSEHGGNQPQHFGDGTRLSIL.

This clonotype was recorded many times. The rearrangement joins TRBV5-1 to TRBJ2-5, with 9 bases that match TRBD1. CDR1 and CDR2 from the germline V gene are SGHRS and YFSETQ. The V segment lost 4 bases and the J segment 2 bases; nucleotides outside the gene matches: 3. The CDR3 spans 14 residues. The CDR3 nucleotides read TGCGCCAGCAGCGAGACAGGGGGACAAGAGACCCAGTACTTC. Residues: CASSETGGQETQYF.

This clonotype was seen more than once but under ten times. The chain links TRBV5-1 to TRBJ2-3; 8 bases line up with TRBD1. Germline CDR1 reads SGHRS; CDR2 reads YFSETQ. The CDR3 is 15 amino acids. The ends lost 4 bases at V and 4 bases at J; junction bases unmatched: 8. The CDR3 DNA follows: TGCGCCAGCAGCCCTCAGGGGGCGCGGGCAGATACGCAGTATTTT. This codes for CASSPQGARADTQYF.

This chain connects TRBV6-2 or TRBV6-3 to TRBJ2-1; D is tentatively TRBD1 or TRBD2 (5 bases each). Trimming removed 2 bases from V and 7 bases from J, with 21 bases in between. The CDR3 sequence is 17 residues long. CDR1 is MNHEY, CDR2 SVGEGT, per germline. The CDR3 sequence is CASSYPPSGRGRNEQFF. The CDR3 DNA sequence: TGTGCCAGCAGTTACCCGCCCTCGGGGCGCGGTAGGAATGAGCAGTTCTTC.

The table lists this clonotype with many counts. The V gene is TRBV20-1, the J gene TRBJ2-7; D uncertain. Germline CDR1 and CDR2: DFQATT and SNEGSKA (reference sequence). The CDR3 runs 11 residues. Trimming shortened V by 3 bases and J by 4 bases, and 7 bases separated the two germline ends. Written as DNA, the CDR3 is TGCAGTGCTAGTTTCGCTTACGAGCAGTACTTC. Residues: CSASFAYEQYF.

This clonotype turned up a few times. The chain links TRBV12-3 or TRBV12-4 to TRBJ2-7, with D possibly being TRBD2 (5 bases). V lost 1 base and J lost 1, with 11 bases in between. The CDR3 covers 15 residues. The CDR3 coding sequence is TGTGCCAGCAGTTTAGGACGGAGGTTTTCCTACGAGCAGTACTTC. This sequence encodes CASSLGRRFSYEQYF.